These T cell receptor beta chains were read from a single sample in a study of T-cell reconstitution after alpha-beta-depleted transplantation in children. TCRdb re-derived calls from the PCR reads in MiXCR, one entry per CDR3 protein. Among some 180,000 distinct CDR3 sequences listed, roughly 6.6% were seen once. The source was PBMCs, collected before TCRalphabeta/CD19-depleted stem cell transplant. The receptors here all came from a boy aged 2 to 9 with acute lymphoblastic leukemia, due to receive a stem cell transplant. The CDR3 runs from the conserved cysteine through the conserved F or W. A D gene is named only where the DNA matches it firmly. The size field is filled for only some rows; it gives once, few, many or a size class.

d_call cdr3_length j_call clone_size v_call cdr3_nt cdr3_aa
- 14 TRBJ2-5 many TRBV20-1 TGCAGTGCCGTTCGTCGGGACATACAAGAGACCCAGTACTTC CSAVRRDIQETQYF
TRBD1 16 TRBJ2-5 many TRBV28 TGTGCCAGCAGTTTACGGGGACAGGGGAGTGAGAAGACCCAGTACTTC CASSLRGQGSEKTQYF
- 12 TRBJ2-7 many TRBV5-1 TGCGCCAGCAGCCTTACCGATTTAAAGCAGTACTTC CASSLTDLKQYF
- 13 TRBJ2-1 many TRBV7-2 TGTGCCAGCAGCTTCCAGGGAAGCGATGAGCAGTTCTTC CASSFQGSDEQFF
- 14 TRBJ1-5 few TRBV11-2 TGTGCCAGCAGCTTAGTCCAGATCAATCAGCCCCAGCATTTT CASSLVQINQPQHF
- 13 TRBJ2-5 many TRBV7-2 TGTGCCAGCAGCTTGACAGCTAGGGGGACCCAGTACTTC CASSLTARGTQYF
TRBD2 14 TRBJ2-2 many TRBV12-3/TRBV12-4 TGTGCCAGCAGTTTCGGGGGGAGCACCGGGGAGCTGTTTTTT CASSFGGSTGELFF
- 13 TRBJ2-7 few TRBV4-3 TGCGCCAGCAGCCAAGTTGGCCAGGCGAAGCAGTACTTC CASSQVGQAKQYF
- 13 TRBJ1-6 many TRBV20-1 TGCAGTGTCCCAGGGGATTATAATTCACCCCTCCACTTT CSVPGDYNSPLHF
- 11 TRBJ2-1 many TRBV3-1 TGTGCCAGCAGCGGGGCCAATGAGCAGTTCTTC CASSGANEQFF
- 15 TRBJ2-3 many TRBV7-3 TGTGCCAGCAGCGACTTGTCGGGCGTCACAGATACGCAGTATTTT CASSDLSGVTDTQYF
TRBD2 15 TRBJ2-1 - TRBV3-1 TGTGCCTGCAGCCCCTTTACTAGCGGGCGTAATGAGCAGTTCTTC CACSPFTSGRNEQFF
TRBD2 16 TRBJ2-1 many TRBV2 TGTGCCAGCAGAAAGAACGCGGCGGGGGGCCTCAATGAGCAGTTCTTC CASRKNAAGGLNEQFF
TRBD1 14 TRBJ1-1 few TRBV7-2 TGTGCCAGCAGGAGAACAGGGGGCGGCACTGAAGCTTTCTTT CASRRTGGGTEAFF
TRBD1 13 TRBJ1-6 few TRBV7-9 TGTGCCAGCAGCGGCGGGACAGCGAGAAGTCTCCACTTT CASSGGTARSLHF
TRBD2 16 TRBJ2-5 - TRBV6-5 TGTGCCAGCAGTTACTCACTAGCGAGAGGGCAAGAGACCCAGTACTTC CASSYSLARGQETQYF
- 14 TRBJ2-1 many TRBV27 TGTGCCATACGACGGACGGCAGGGGTCAATGAGCAGTTCTTC CAIRRTAGVNEQFF
- 13 TRBJ2-1 many TRBV9 TGTGCCAGCAGCCCAGCGCCTGGGGATGAGCAGTTCTTC CASSPAPGDEQFF
- 12 TRBJ1-5 many TRBV28 TGTGCCAGCAGTCCAGACTATCAGCCCCAGCATTTT CASSPDYQPQHF
- 16 TRBJ2-1 few TRBV5-5 TGTGCCAGCAGCTTGGAGGCAGTATGGAAATCGTATGAGCAGTTCTTC CASSLEAVWKSYEQFF
TRBD2 18 TRBJ2-1 - TRBV28 TGTGCCAGCAGTTTCAATAGCGGGGGGGTAGGTTCCTACAATGAGCAGTTCTTC CASSFNSGGVGSYNEQFF
TRBD2 16 TRBJ2-1 - TRBV28 TGTGCCAGCAGATTAGCGGGCCAGAGCTCCTACAATGAGCAGTTCTTC CASRLAGQSSYNEQFF
TRBD2 13 TRBJ2-7 many TRBV7-9 TGTGCCAGCAGGTTAGCGGGAGCGGACGAGCAGTACTTC CASRLAGADEQYF